This TCR beta chain was captured by sequencing in a study of OX40 agonist ivuxolimab in advanced cancers. Study-level background: Dose-escalation cases comprised hepatocellular carcinoma, melanoma, renal cell or head and neck cancer. The dose-escalation cohort was about 87% male, with a mean age of about 56 years, ranging about 20 to 85.

The protocol was immunoSEQ multiplex PCR, while the TCRdb copy is restricted to in-frame clones and leaves out a portion. The table records approximately 59,000 clones, about 88% of them present only once. V was pared by 3 bases and J by 5 bases, with 17 bases between. Germline lookup yields CDR1 MNHNY and CDR2 SVGAGI (reference sequence). CDR3 length: 15 amino acids. Patients with a history of autoimmune disease or on systemic immunosuppression were excluded. The chain uses TRBV6-6 and TRBJ2-7, with D maybe TRBD2 (6 bases). The TCR was taken from an adult with an advanced solid tumor such as melanoma, head and neck, liver or kidney cancer. The input for sequencing was CD4+ or CD8+ T cells sorted from blood, taken in a trial of the OX40 agonist ivuxolimab. The DNA of the CDR3 is TGTGCCAGCAGTTATCGGACGGAGGGGAAGAACGAGCAGTACTTC. Translation: CASSYRTEGKNEQYF.